The 6 T cell receptor beta chains in this list originate from one sample, sequenced in a study of T cell responses to AZD1222 COVID-19 vaccine. This table comes from immunoSEQ multiplex PCR, and its TCRdb copy is limited to in-frame clones, with some not included. Seen here are 150,000 to 200,000 clones, approximately 94% observed once, and the top ten hold over 4.5%. Sample: peripheral blood, taken 28 days after the second AZD1222 dose. The receptors were sampled from an adult who received the AZD1222 COVID-19 vaccine.

This sequence joins TRBV10-3 and TRBJ2-1; the D gene is possibly TRBD1 (5 bases). With 2 bases removed from V and 8 bases from J, the gap between germline ends came to 16 bases. Germline V lookup: CDR1 ENHRY, CDR2 SYGVKD. CDR3 length: 15 amino acids. Written as DNA, the CDR3 is TGTGCCATCAGTGAGGGGGCCGAAGTGGGCCATGAGCAGTTCTTC. Translating gives CAISEGAEVGHEQFF.

The chain has TRBV25-1 and TRBJ2-3; the D is unclear. This CDR3 region has 14 residues. Trimming cost V 8 bases and J 5 bases, with 17 bases left between them. Germline CDR1 is MGHDK and CDR2 is SYGVNS. The CDR3 DNA follows: TGTGCCAGCGGCGAACCCAATCGTCGAGATACGCAGTATTTT. It codes for CASGEPNRRDTQYF. Filled out from reference TRBV25-1 and TRBJ2-3, the complete variable domain reads EADIYQTPRYLVIGTGKKITLECSQTMGHDKMYWYQQDPGMELHLIHYSYGVNSTEKGDLSSESTVSRIRTEHFPLTLESARPSHTSQYLCASGEPNRRDTQYFGPGTRLTVL.

The chain is built from TRBV11-1 and TRBJ1-1; perhaps TRBD1 as D (5 bases). The CDR3 has 14 residues. V was cut by 5 bases and J by 1 base, with 11 bases left in between. Germline loops: CDR1 SGHAT, CDR2 FQDESV (reference sequence). DNA for the CDR3: TGTGCCAGCAGCGTGACGGACACGAACACTGAAGCTTTCTTT. Its protein is CASSVTDTNTEAFF.

The chain combines TRBV29-1 with TRBJ1-6; D is uncertain. Germline values: CDR1 SQVTM, CDR2 ANQGSEA. This CDR3 region has 14 residues. V lost 6 bases and J lost 7, with 16 bases in between. The CDR3 reads CSVANGVDNSPLHF. CDR3 coding DNA: TGCAGCGTAGCCAATGGGGTTGACAATTCACCCCTCCACTTT.

The chain recombines TRBV12-5 with TRBJ2-1, with 13 bases matching TRBD2. The CDR3 totals 21 residues. V shed 4 bases and J 2 bases; nucleotides not matched to a gene: 17. Germline V lookup: CDR1 LGHNT, CDR2 FRNRAP. The CDR3 here is CASGSYSVLLAGGHTYNEQFF. CDR3 coding DNA: TGTGCTAGTGGTTCCTACTCCGTCCTACTAGCGGGAGGGCATACCTACAATGAGCAGTTCTTC.

The CDR3 loop reads CASSPVRSTDTQYF. DNA of the CDR3: TGTGCCAGCAGTCCTGTTAGATCCACAGATACGCAGTATTTT. The V call is TRBV27, the J call TRBJ2-3; D is unclear. The CDR3 has 14 residues. CDR1 is MNHEY and CDR2 is SMNVEV in the germline V gene (reference sequence). V lost 5 bases and J 2 bases, leaving 11 bases between the germline ends.